The source of this T cell receptor (beta chain) is a study of T-cell reconstitution after alpha-beta-depleted transplantation in children. Overall study findings and caveats: Hyperexpanded clones declined; after one year, newly produced T cells mostly supplied diversity.

The sample holds many counts of this clonotype. What it binds is not known. This CDR3 comprises 13 residues. The V and J ends lost 4 bases and 8 bases respectively, with 11 bases between them. Germline-derived CDR1 and CDR2 are SEHNR and FQNEAQ (reference sequence). TCRbeta library preparation incorporated unique molecular identifiers. TCRdb reanalysed the PCR reads using MiXCR and keeps one entry per CDR3 protein. The sample records approximately 500,000 distinct CDR3 sequences, about 11% being singletons. This specimen consisted of PBMCs, obtained before TCRalphabeta/CD19-depleted stem cell transplant. The TCR originated in a child aged 2 to 15 with inherited bone marrow failure, due to receive a stem cell transplant. This chain uses TRBV7-9 with TRBJ2-2; D call uncertain. The CDR3 loop is CASSYGYLGELFF. CDR3 nucleotides: TGTGCCAGCAGCTACGGATACCTGGGGGAGCTGTTTTTT.